This is a list of T cell receptor beta chains from one sample in a study of T cell responses to AZD1222 COVID-19 vaccine. Sequenced by immunoSEQ multiplex PCR; TCRdb stores in-frame clones only, minus some. The sample includes about 120,000 clones, roughly 89% of them seen just once. Material: peripheral blood, obtained on day 0 of AZD1222 vaccination. The receptors originated from an adult in good health. Both conserved end residues are part of each CDR3.

V	J	CDR3
TRBV5-4	TRBJ2-5	CACGSGAQETQYF
TRBV2	TRBJ1-1	CASSDTRDREAFF
TRBV5-1	TRBJ2-5	CASRVTGQETQYF
TRBV15	TRBJ1-5	CATSRVFEGNQPQHF
TRBV5-1	TRBJ1-6	CASSFTPYNSPLHF
TRBV7-9	TRBJ1-3	CASSLAVQGINSGNTIYF
TRBV6-6	TRBJ1-3	CASSYSGGARGNTIYF
TRBV19	TRBJ1-1	CASIERSSTEAFF
TRBV29-1	TRBJ2-1	CSVVVGGSYNEQFF
TRBV9	TRBJ1-2	CASSVSGEWGYTF
TRBV30	TRBJ1-1	CAWSFSENTEAFF
TRBV2	TRBJ1-5	CASSLQGWGQPQHF
TRBV27	TRBJ2-6	CASGLTGNSGANVLTF
TRBV5-1	TRBJ2-2	CASSIQPGLVGGELFF
TRBV10-3	TRBJ2-7	CAISGEGAFSYEQYF
TRBV7-2	TRBJ2-5	CASSLGPSGGATQETQYF
TRBV10-1	TRBJ2-2	CATVDRGFTGELFF
TRBV5-1	TRBJ1-3	CASSDSMNTIYF
TRBV7-3	TRBJ2-1	CASSYGVGEQFF
TRBV9	TRBJ2-3	CASSYPQTDTQYF
TRBV7-8	TRBJ1-6	CASSLRTHSNSPLHF
TRBV19	TRBJ1-4	CASSSQTQMGEKLFF
TRBV19	TRBJ2-1	CASSTGSGTYNEQFF
TRBV5-6	TRBJ1-2	CASSRGGQRDRAYGYTF
TRBV12-3/TRBV12-4	TRBJ1-6	CASTLSGGSPLHF
TRBV28	TRBJ1-5	CASSLPTGSNQPQHF
TRBV18	TRBJ2-3	CASSPVRGGTDTQYF
TRBV27	TRBJ1-6	CASRADRASNSPLHF
TRBV15	TRBJ2-1	CATSRRGRADYNEQFF
TRBV7-2	TRBJ2-2	CASSFITVTGELFF
TRBV5-8	TRBJ2-3	CASSFSEGDTQYF
TRBV5-1	TRBJ1-4	CASSLGKASTNEKLFF
TRBV7-2	TRBJ1-5	CASSGTRNQPQHF
TRBV2	TRBJ1-6	CATAGGGGPYNSPLHF
TRBV13	TRBJ2-1	CASSLIRGGAYNEQFF
TRBV3-1/TRBV3-2	TRBJ2-2	CASTGEGWYTGELFF
TRBV4-1	TRBJ1-1	CASRQEGLNTEAFF
TRBV18	TRBJ1-5	CASSPQGDQPQHF
TRBV2	TRBJ2-1	CASSEWAVSDEQFF
TRBV7-2	TRBJ2-1	CASTGGGTHNEQFF
TRBV27	TRBJ1-6	CASSLNGFGNIPLHF
TRBV5-6	TRBJ2-1	CASSLKKGSGTYNEQFF
TRBV7-3	TRBJ2-1	CASSQTSGVYNEQFF
TRBV5-1	TRBJ2-1	CASSLGLAGYNEQFF
TRBV2	TRBJ1-4	CASRKSQDEKLFF
TRBV5-6	TRBJ2-4	CASSLFGPGTGGQNIQYF
TRBV7-6	TRBJ2-1	CASSLGPNNEQFF
TRBV6-1	TRBJ1-3	CASSDGPSSGNTIYF
TRBV5-6	TRBJ1-1	CASSWGGQGQTEAFF
TRBV18	TRBJ2-1	CASSPPLAQEQFF
TRBV15	TRBJ2-3	CATSRAIDTQYF
TRBV9	TRBJ2-1	CASSVVLAGVDEQFF
TRBV10-2	TRBJ2-1	CASSESFRGREQFF